These T cell receptor beta chains were read from a single sample in a study of PD-1 blockade in classical Hodgkin lymphoma. Sequenced by immunoSEQ multiplex PCR; TCRdb stores in-frame clones only, minus some. The sample contains under 2,000 clones, around two thirds of which appear only once. Sequencing was performed on CD8+ T cells from blood, taken at baseline. The receptors were gathered from a human donor with classical Hodgkin lymphoma. Each CDR3 is given without its conserved first and last residue.

TRBV6-5	TRBJ2-3	ASSYLGPSTDTQY
TRBV5-1	TRBJ2-2	ASSLISGTGELF
TRBV6-5	TRBJ2-1	ASTKAGGPYNEQF
TRBV4-1	TRBJ2-4	ASSQVYGGIQY
TRBV4-2	TRBJ1-2	ASSQEQGGVLGYT
TRBV4-1	TRBJ2-1	ASRLRTSGRAYNEQF
TRBV30	TRBJ1-1	AWSPLRSALKAF
TRBV5-1	TRBJ2-5	ASSAGGKETQY
TRBV19	TRBJ1-2	ASIQEPADYGYT
TRBV10-3	TRBJ2-3	AISVGTDRSTDTQY
TRBV9	TRBJ2-7	ASSTSGTVDEQY
TRBV7-9	TRBJ2-1	ASSSGQDYNEQF
TRBV28	TRBJ1-5	ASRWTQRNQPQH
TRBV2	TRBJ1-5	ASRDGTGGYQPQH
TRBV2	TRBJ1-5	ASRPNRGDQPQH
TRBV11-3	TRBJ2-2	ASSFTIPLGTVTNTGELF
TRBV9	TRBJ2-7	ASSASTSEVEQY
TRBV7-5	TRBJ2-7	ASSLTTSGPPSYYEQY
TRBV28	TRBJ2-7	ASSLLGTEYEQY
TRBV2	TRBJ2-7	ASRAGGEQY
TRBV6-5	TRBJ2-7	ASSSGTSGYEQY
TRBV11-2	TRBJ2-5	ASSQGQGGAQY
TRBV4-1	TRBJ1-5	ASSLTRGINQPQH
TRBV7-6	TRBJ2-5	ASSLPGTSGFRETQY
TRBV27	TRBJ2-3	ASNLISGVADTQY
TRBV28	TRBJ2-2	ASSPPGLYTGELF
TRBV7-9	TRBJ2-2	ASSPSAGTSGRDTGELF
TRBV28	TRBJ2-1	ASSGASGIISSTYNEQF
TRBV7-9	TRBJ2-1	ASSLRQGLYNEQF
TRBV19	TRBJ2-1	ASNTPWRESGYNEQF
TRBV5-6	TRBJ2-3	ASSLESGLTSTDTQY
TRBV27	TRBJ2-1	ASRGLAGYNEQF
TRBV27	TRBJ2-5	ASSPLGETQY
TRBV27	TRBJ1-1	ASSYNRGKRTEAF
TRBV14	TRBJ2-1	ASSQGGNEQF
TRBV27	TRBJ2-7	ASSFLLGPYEQY
TRBV29-1	TRBJ2-1	SVEIVTSERNEQF
TRBV28	TRBJ1-5	ASIRGNQPQH
TRBV28	TRBJ1-3	ASSSPGQSNTIY
TRBV4-2	TRBJ1-2	ASSQGILGGYT
TRBV6-5	TRBJ1-5	ASSSGQKNQPQH